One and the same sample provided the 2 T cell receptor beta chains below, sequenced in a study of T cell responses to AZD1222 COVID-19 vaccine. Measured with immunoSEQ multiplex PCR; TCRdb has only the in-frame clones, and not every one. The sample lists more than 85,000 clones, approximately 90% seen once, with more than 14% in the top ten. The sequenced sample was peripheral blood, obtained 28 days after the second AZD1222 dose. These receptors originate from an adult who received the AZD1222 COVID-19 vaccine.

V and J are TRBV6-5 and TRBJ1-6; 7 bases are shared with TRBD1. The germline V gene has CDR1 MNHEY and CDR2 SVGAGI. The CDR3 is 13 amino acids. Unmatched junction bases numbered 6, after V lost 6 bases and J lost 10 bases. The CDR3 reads CASSGGGRSPLHF. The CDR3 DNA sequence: TGTGCCAGCAGCGGAGGGGGCAGATCACCCCTCCACTTT.

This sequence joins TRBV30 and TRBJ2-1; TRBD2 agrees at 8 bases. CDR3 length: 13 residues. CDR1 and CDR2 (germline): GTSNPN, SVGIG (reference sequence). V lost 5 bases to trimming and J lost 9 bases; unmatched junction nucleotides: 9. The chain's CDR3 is CAWEKREKVEQFF. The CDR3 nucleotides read TGTGCCTGGGAAAAGCGGGAGAAGGTTGAGCAGTTCTTC.